This T cell receptor (beta chain) came from a study of T cell repertoires in cytomegalovirus infection. Whole-study context: Both recently identified HLA-C-restricted and well-studied HLA-B-restricted CMV epitopes were used in the study. Indications of both CMV infection and matching HLA type were provided by public TCR beta signatures. Study-wide results and caveats: Cumulative frequency of public TCR beta families picked out carriers of CMV plus the relevant HLA. Dominating the ex vivo response were TCR beta clonotypes that were CMV-specific and HLA-C-restricted.

From the reads, TCRdb called clonotypes with MiXCR, one entry per CDR3 protein. The sample lists about 700,000 distinct CDR3 sequences; about 30% were seen once. In regard to this clonotype: Its antigen remains unknown.

V lost 3 bases, J lost 4 bases, and 12 bases lay in between. From germline, CDR1 is SNHLY and CDR2 FYNNEI. The CDR3 is 14 amino acids. The sequenced sample was cultured PBMCs, obtained from culture after CMV antigen stimulation. The TCR comes from a human donor in good health (CMV status not recorded). Some clones in this sample may be carry-over from other donors' samples. V and J are TRBV2 and TRBJ1-2; D might be TRBD1 (5 bases). CDR3 nucleotides: TGTGCCAGCAGTGACTGGCCGGGGGGCTATGGCTACACCTTC. Residues: CASSDWPGGYGYTF.